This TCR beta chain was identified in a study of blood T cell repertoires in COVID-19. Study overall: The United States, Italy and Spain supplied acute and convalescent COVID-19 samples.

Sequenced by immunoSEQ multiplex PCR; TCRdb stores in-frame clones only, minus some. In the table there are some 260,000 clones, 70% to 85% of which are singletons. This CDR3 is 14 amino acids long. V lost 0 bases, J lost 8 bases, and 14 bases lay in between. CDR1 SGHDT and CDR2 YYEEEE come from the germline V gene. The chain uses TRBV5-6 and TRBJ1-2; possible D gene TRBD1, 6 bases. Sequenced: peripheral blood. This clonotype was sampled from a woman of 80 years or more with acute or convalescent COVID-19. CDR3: CASSLAGVFTGYTF. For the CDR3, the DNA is TGTGCCAGCAGCTTGGCAGGGGTGTTTACGGGCTACACCTTC.